This passage covers 2 T cell receptor beta chains from one sample sequenced in a study of blood T cells in healthy people across ages. With a J-beta primer mix and a sample-barcoded 5' primer, a second PCR ran about 7 to 12 cycles. TCRdb re-called the 5' RACE reads through MiXCR, storing one row per CDR3 protein. Of approximately 800,000 distinct CDR3 sequences listed, about 56% are singletons. Sequencing input: blood. Every receptor here comes from a man aged 40-49 years in good health.

The chain links TRBV7-2 to TRBJ1-4; D ambiguous. The CDR3 covers 14 residues. V shed 4 bases and J shed 8 bases, with 14 bases lying between them. Looked up from germline, CDR1 is SGHTA and CDR2 is FQGNSA. The CDR3 sequence: CASSSQLPGEKLFF. CDR3 in DNA: TGTGCCAGCAGCTCTCAGCTACCCGGGGAAAAACTGTTTTTT.

V is TRBV11-2 and J is TRBJ2-7; D is possibly TRBD2 (6 bases). The ends were cut back, 5 bases at V and 12 bases at J, with 32 bases in the middle. The germline V gene encodes CDR1 SGHAT and CDR2 FQNNGV. The CDR3 is 17 residues long. CDR3 in amino acids: CASSLPPGAPPTMSTYF. CDR3 in DNA: TGTGCCAGCAGCCTCCCACCGGGAGCCCCACCGACTATGAGCACGTACTTC. Full variable domain (missing parts from reference TRBV11-2 and TRBJ2-7): EAGVAQSPRYKIIEKRQSVAFWCNPISGHATLYWYQQILGQGPKLLIQFQNNGVVDDSQLPKDRFSAERLKGVDSTLKIQPAKLEDSAVYLCASSLPPGAPPTMSTYFGPGTRLTVT.